The next 5 T cell receptor beta chains were all read from a single sample in a study of OX40 agonist ivuxolimab in advanced cancers. Profiling relied on immunoSEQ multiplex PCR, and the TCRdb table lists in-frame clones only, not all of them. Of about 30,000 clones in the sample, just over 90% were seen once. The source was CD4+ or CD8+ T cells sorted from blood, collected in a trial of the OX40 agonist ivuxolimab. Receptors were obtained from an adult with an advanced solid tumor such as melanoma, head and neck, liver or kidney cancer.

This sequence joins TRBV11-2 and TRBJ2-7; 8 nucleotides agree with TRBD1. J gave up 5 bases and V 1 base, and 7 bases lay outside the gene matches. This CDR3 comprises 15 residues. CDR1 is SGHAT and CDR2 is FQNNGV in the germline V gene. CDR3 protein: CASSLAGGFLDEQYF. CDR3 in DNA: TGTGCCAGCAGCTTAGCAGGGGGCTTCTTGGACGAGCAGTACTTC.

This chain links TRBV6-5 with TRBJ2-3; 7 nucleotides agree with TRBD2. Germline assignment: CDR1 MNHEY and CDR2 SVGAGI. The CDR3 extends over 15 amino acids. With V trimmed by 5 bases and J by 4 bases, 9 bases remained unmatched. The CDR3: CASSLTGGVSDTQYF. CDR3 DNA sequence: TGTGCCAGCAGTCTTACGGGGGGTGTTTCAGATACGCAGTATTTT.

The rearrangement uses TRBV27 and TRBJ1-4; 9 bases align to TRBD1. V trimming: 3 bases; J trimming: 8 bases; junction bases outside the gene matches: 7. Germline CDR1 MNHEY, CDR2 SMNVEV (reference sequence). CDR3 length: 15 amino acids. The CDR3 DNA sequence: TGTGCCAGCAGTTTCTCGGGACAGGGAGGGGAAAAACTGTTTTTT. Amino acid sequence: CASSFSGQGGEKLFF.

V gene TRBV10-2 combines with J gene TRBJ1-5; no clear D gene. Germline loops: CDR1 WSHSY, CDR2 SAAADI. This CDR3 region has 12 residues. V was pared by 2 bases and J by 7 bases, with 6 bases between. The DNA of the CDR3 is TGCGCCAGCAGTGAGGGGGTGCAGCCCCAGCATTTT. As protein: CASSEGVQPQHF.

The chain is built from TRBV11-2 and TRBJ2-7, with TRBD1 matching 10 bases. The length of the CDR3 is 14 residues. Germline CDR1 is SGHAT and CDR2 is FQNNGV. J gave up 6 bases and V 1 base, and 3 bases lay outside the gene matches. The CDR3 region is CASSLGQGAFEQYF. The DNA for the CDR3 is TGTGCCAGCAGCTTAGGACAGGGGGCTTTCGAGCAGTACTTC.